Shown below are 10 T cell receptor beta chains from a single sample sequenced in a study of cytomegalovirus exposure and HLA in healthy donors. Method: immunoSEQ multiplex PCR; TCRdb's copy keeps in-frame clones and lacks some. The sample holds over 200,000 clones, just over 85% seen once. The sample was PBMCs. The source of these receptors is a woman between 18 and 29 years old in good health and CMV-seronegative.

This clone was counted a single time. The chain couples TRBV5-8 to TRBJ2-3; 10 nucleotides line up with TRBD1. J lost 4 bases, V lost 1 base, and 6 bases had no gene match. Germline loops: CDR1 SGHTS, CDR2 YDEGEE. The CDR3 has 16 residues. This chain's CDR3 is CASSLRDRGLSDTQYF. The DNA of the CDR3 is TGTGCCAGCAGCTTGCGGGACAGGGGTTTGTCAGATACGCAGTATTTT.

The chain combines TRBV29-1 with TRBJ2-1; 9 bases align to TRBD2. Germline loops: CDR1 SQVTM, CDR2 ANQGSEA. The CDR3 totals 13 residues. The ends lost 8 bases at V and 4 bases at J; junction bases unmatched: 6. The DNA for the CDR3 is TGCAGCTACCTAGCGGGATCTTACAATGAGCAGTTCTTC. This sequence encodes CSYLAGSYNEQFF.

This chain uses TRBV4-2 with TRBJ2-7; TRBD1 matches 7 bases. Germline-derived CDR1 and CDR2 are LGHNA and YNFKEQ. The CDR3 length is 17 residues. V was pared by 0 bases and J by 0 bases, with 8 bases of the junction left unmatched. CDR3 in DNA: TGTGCCAGCAGCCAAGATTACAGGGGACATTCCTCCTACGAGCAGTACTTC. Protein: CASSQDYRGHSSYEQYF.

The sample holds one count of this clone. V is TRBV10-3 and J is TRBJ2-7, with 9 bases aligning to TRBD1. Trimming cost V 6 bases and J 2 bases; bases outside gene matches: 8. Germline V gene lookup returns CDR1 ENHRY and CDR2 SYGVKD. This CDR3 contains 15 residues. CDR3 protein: CAIRGGTGRPYEQYF. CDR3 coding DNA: TGTGCCATCAGGGGCGGGACAGGGCGCCCCTACGAGCAGTACTTC.

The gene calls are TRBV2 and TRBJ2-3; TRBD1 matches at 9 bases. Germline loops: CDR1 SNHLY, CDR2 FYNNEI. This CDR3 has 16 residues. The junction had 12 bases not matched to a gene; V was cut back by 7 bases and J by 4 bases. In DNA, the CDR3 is TGTGCCAGCATATACGCCGGGGACAGGGCTCCAGATACGCAGTATTTT. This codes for CASIYAGDRAPDTQYF.

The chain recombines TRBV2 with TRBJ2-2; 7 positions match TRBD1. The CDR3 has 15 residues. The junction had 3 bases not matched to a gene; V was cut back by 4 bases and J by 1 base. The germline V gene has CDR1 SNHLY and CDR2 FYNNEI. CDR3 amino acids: CASSVTGLNTGELFF. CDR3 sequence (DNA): TGTGCCAGCAGTGTGACAGGGCTGAACACCGGGGAGCTGTTTTTT. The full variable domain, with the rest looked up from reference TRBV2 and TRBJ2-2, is EPEVTQTPSHQVTQMGQEVILRCVPISNHLYFYWYRQILGQKVEFLVSFYNNEISEKSEIFDDQFSVERPDGSNFTLKIRSTKLEDSAMYFCASSVTGLNTGELFFGEGSRLTVL.

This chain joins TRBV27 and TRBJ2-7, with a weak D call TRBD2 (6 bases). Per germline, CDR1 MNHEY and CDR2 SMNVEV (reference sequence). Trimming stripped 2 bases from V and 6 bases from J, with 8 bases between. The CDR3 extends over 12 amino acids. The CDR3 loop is CASSLGGSEQYF. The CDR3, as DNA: TGTGCCAGCAGTTTAGGAGGGTCCGAGCAGTACTTC.

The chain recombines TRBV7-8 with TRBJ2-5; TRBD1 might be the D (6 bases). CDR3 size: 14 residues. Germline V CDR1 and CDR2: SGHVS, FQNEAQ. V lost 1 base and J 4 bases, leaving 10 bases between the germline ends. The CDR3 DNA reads TGTGCCAGCAGCTTAGAACCAGGGGTAGAGACCCAGTACTTC. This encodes CASSLEPGVETQYF. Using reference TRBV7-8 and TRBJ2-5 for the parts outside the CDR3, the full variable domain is GAGVSQSPRYKVAKRGQDVALRCDPISGHVSLFWYQQALGQGPEFLTYFQNEAQLDKSGLPSDRFFAERPEGSVSTLKIQRTQQEDSAVYLCASSLEPGVETQYFGPGTRLLVL.

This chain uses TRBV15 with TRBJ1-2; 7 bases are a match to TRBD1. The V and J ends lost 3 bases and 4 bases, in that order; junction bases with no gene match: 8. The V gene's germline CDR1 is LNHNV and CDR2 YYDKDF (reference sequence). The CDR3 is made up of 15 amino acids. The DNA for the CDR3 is TGTGCCACCAGCAGGACAGGGTCGGTAGCCTATGGCTACACCTTC. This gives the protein CATSRTGSVAYGYTF.

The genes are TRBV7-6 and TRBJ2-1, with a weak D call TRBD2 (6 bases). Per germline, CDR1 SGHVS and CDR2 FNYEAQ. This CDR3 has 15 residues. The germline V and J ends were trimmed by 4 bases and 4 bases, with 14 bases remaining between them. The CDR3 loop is CASSWGSAGYNEQFF. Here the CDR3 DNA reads TGTGCCAGCAGCTGGGGTAGCGCGGGATACAATGAGCAGTTCTTC.